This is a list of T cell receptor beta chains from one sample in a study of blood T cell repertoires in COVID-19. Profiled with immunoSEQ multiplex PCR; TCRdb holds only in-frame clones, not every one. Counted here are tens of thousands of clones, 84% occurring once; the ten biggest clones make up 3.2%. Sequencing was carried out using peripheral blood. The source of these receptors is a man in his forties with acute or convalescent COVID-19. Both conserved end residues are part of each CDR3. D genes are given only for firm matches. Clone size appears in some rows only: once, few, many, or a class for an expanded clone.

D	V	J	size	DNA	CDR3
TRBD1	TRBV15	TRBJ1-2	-	TGTGCCACCTGGGGACAGGGCGGTGATGGCTACACCTTC	CATWGQGGDGYTF
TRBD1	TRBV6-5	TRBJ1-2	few	TGTGCCAGCAGTTGGAGGGGGCAGGGCTACACCTTC	CASSWRGQGYTF
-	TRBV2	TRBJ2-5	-	TGTGCCAGCAGGGCCGGATGGGAGACGACGAAGACCCAGTACTTC	CASRAGWETTKTQYF
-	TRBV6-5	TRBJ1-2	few	TGTGCCAGCAGTACGGGACTTTTTGGCTACACCTTC	CASSTGLFGYTF
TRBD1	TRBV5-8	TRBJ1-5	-	TGTGCCAGCAGCCTAGAGGCTACAGGGGGTGGTCAGCCCCAGCATTTT	CASSLEATGGGQPQHF
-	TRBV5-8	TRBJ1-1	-	TGTGCCAGCAGCCCAACCCCCCGGGAGATGAACACTGAAGCTTTCTTT	CASSPTPREMNTEAFF
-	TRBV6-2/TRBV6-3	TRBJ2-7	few	TGTGCCAGCAGTTACCGTGGAGTTTCCTACGAGCAGTACTTC	CASSYRGVSYEQYF
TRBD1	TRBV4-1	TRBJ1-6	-	TGCGCCAGCAGCCAGGGGGGGGACAGGGTGGAATCACCCCTCCACTTT	CASSQGGDRVESPLHF
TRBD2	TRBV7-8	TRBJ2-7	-	TGTGCCAGCAGCTTTTCCTCGGGGGGCTACGAGCAGTACTTC	CASSFSSGGYEQYF
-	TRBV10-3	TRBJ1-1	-	TGTGCCATCAGTGGGACAGAGCAGTCTGAAGCTTTCTTT	CAISGTEQSEAFF
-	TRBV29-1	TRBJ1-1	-	TGCAGCGTTGACAGGTTCCCTGAAGCTTTCTTT	CSVDRFPEAFF
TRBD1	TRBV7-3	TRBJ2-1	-	TGTGCCAGCAGCTTAATTGACGGAGTCAGGGGGCGAGGTGAGCAGTTCTTC	CASSLIDGVRGRGEQFF
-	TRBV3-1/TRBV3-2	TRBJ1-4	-	TGTGCCAGCAGCCAATGGGAGACTAATGAAAAACTGTTTTTT	CASSQWETNEKLFF
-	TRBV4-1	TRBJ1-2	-	TGCGCCAGCAGCCCAAACCCAGGGACTAACTATGGCTACACCTTC	CASSPNPGTNYGYTF
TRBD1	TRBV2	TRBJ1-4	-	TGTGCCAGCAAACAGGACAGGGGGCTTGAAAAACTGTTTTTT	CASKQDRGLEKLFF
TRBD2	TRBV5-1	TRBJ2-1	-	TGCGCCAGCAGCTTGGGGCTAGCGGCCTCCTACAATGAGCAGTTCTTC	CASSLGLAASYNEQFF
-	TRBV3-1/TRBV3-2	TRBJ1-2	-	TGTGCCAGCAGCCAAGAGCCTGGGGGCGCGGATGGCTACACCTTC	CASSQEPGGADGYTF
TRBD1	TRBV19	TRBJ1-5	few	TGTGCCAGTAGGGGGGACAGGGGTGGCAATCAGCCCCAGCATTTT	CASRGDRGGNQPQHF
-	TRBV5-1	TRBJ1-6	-	TGCGCCAGCAGCTTGGAGGGAGGGGATTATAATTCACCCCTCCACTTT	CASSLEGGDYNSPLHF
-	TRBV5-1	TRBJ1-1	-	TGCGCCAGCAGCTTGGCCGGGATGAACACTGAAGCTTTCTTT	CASSLAGMNTEAFF
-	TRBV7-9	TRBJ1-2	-	TGTGCCAGCAGCCCCCCCACGGGTGTCTCTGGCTACACCTTC	CASSPPTGVSGYTF
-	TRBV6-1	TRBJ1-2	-	TGTGCCAGCAGTGAATGGGGGGGCGCGGATGGCTACACCTTC	CASSEWGGADGYTF
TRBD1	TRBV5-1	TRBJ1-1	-	TGCGCCAGCAGCTTACGTCCGGGACAGGGAACATTAGGGAACACTGAAGCTTTCTTT	CASSLRPGQGTLGNTEAFF
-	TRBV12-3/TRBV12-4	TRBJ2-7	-	TGTGCCAGCAGTGGCAGGACCTACGAGCAGTACTTC	CASSGRTYEQYF
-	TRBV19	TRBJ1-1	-	TGTGCCAGTAGCCAGACAGGTATGAACACTGAAGCTTTCTTT	CASSQTGMNTEAFF
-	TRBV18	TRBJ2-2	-	TGTGCCAGCTCACCATACTCCCAGGGACAAACGAACACCGGGGAGCTGTTTTTT	CASSPYSQGQTNTGELFF
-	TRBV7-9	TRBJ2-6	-	TGTGCCAGCAGCTTCTCAGGGGCAAGGGCCTCTGGGGCCAACGTCCTGACTTTC	CASSFSGARASGANVLTF
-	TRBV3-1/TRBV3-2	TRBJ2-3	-	TGTGCCAGCAGCCAAGGATCGGCAGATACGCAGTATTTT	CASSQGSADTQYF
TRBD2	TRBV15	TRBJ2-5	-	TGTGCCACCAGCCTCGGACTAGCTCAAGAGACCCAGTACTTC	CATSLGLAQETQYF
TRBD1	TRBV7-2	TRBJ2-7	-	TGTGCCAGCAGCCCAGGGACAGGGGGCTTTTACGAGCAGTACTTC	CASSPGTGGFYEQYF
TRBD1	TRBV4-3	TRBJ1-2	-	TGCGCCAGCAGCCAAGTTTGGGACAGTAACTATGGCTACACCTTC	CASSQVWDSNYGYTF
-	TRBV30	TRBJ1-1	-	TGTGCCTGGAGTGTTTTTTTCGACAGGAAAGACGAAGCTTTCTTT	CAWSVFFDRKDEAFF
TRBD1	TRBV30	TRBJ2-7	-	TGTGCCTGGTCAACAGGGGGATCCTCCTACGAGCAGTACTTC	CAWSTGGSSYEQYF
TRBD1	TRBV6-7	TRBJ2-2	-	TGTGCCAGCAGTTACTCCGACAGGGACCACACCGGGGAGCTGTTTTTT	CASSYSDRDHTGELFF
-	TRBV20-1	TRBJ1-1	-	TGCAGTGCTAGTCCCGGGGGGGAAGGGGCTTTCTTT	CSASPGGEGAFF
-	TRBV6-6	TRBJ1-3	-	TGTGCCAGCAGTTACCGGAGCTCTGGAAACACCATATATTTT	CASSYRSSGNTIYF
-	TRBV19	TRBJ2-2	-	TGTGCCAGTAGTATGGCGGACACCGGGGAGCTGTTTTTT	CASSMADTGELFF
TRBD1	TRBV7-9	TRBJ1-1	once	TGTGCCAGCAGCTACAGGGGAGACACTGAAGCTTTCTTT	CASSYRGDTEAFF
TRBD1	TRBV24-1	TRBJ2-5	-	TGTGCCACCAGTGACCCGTCACAGGGGTGGGAAGAGACCCAGTACTTC	CATSDPSQGWEETQYF
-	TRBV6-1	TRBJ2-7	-	TGTGCCAGCAGTGCACCACTAAGGGGAAGGTCCTACGAGCAGTACTTC	CASSAPLRGRSYEQYF
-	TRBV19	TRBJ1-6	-	TGTGCCAGTAGTATTGGTGGCATGGGGGCCTCACCCCTCCACTTT	CASSIGGMGASPLHF
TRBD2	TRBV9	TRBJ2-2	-	TGTGCCAGCAGCGAGACTAGCGGGGTCACCGGGGAGCTGTTTTTT	CASSETSGVTGELFF
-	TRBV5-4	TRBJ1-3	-	TGTGCCAGCAGCTTGCCAGGAAGCTCTGGAAACACCATATATTTT	CASSLPGSSGNTIYF
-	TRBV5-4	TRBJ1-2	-	TGTGCCAGCAGCTTGGGACCCGACACCTATGGCTACACCTTC	CASSLGPDTYGYTF
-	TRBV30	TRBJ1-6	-	TGTGCCGTCTCAACAGGAGTTTCACCCCTCCACTTT	CAVSTGVSPLHF
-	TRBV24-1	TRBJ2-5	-	TGTGCCACCGGACAGCTAGAGACCCAGTACTTC	CATGQLETQYF
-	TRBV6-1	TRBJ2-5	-	TGTGCCAGCAGCCCCCATCAGACCCAGTACTTC	CASSPHQTQYF
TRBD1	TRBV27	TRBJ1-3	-	TGTGCCAGCAGCAGACAGGGTTCTGGAAACACCATATATTTT	CASSRQGSGNTIYF
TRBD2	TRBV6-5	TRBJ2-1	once	TGTGCCAGCAGTTACTCTTGGACTAGCGGGAGCAATGAGCAGTTCTTC	CASSYSWTSGSNEQFF
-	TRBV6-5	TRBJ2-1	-	TGTGCCAGCAGTTACTCGTATGTAGACAATGAGCAGTTCTTC	CASSYSYVDNEQFF
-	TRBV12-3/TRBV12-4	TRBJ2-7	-	TGTGCCAGCAGCCAGGACTCGAGATACGAGCAGTACTTC	CASSQDSRYEQYF
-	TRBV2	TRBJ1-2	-	TGTGCCAGCAGGCTTCCCAACGAACTTTCTGGCTACACCTTC	CASRLPNELSGYTF
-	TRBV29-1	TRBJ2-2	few	TGCAGCGTTGAAGGCCAGGTGGGCACTCGCACCGGGGAGCTGTTTTTT	CSVEGQVGTRTGELFF